Below are 13 T cell receptor beta chains sequenced from a single sample in a study of T cells in Graves' hyperthyroidism and ophthalmopathy. From RNA transcripts, TCR beta CDR3 regions were amplified. During a first-round RT-PCR of the TCR CDR3, the HTBI primer set was used. TCRdb used MiXCR to reprocess the multiplex PCR reads, holding one entry per CDR3 protein. The sample has nearly 600,000 distinct CDR3 sequences; 13% to 15% are singletons. The sequenced sample consisted of blood. The receptors derive from a young woman with Graves' ophthalmopathy.

This clonotype showed up just a few times. A read error is possible here, since a much larger clone lies one base away. V usage is TRBV12-3 or TRBV12-4 and J usage is TRBJ2-3; D is possibly TRBD1 (6 bases). V was shortened by 6 bases and J by 2 bases, with 12 bases between the two germline ends. CDR3 length equals 14 residues. The CDR3 sequence is CASRLQGFTDTQYF. The CDR3 DNA is TGTGCCAGCAGGCTCCAGGGGTTCACAGATACGCAGTATTTT.

This rearrangement joins TRBV19 to TRBJ2-7; TRBD1 matches at 10 bases. After removal of 6 bases from V and 2 bases from J, the junction contained 4 bases not matched to a gene. This CDR3 contains 14 residues. Looked up from germline, CDR1 is LNHDA and CDR2 is SQIVND (reference sequence). The CDR3 loop is CASRRQGAPYEQYF. DNA for the CDR3: TGTGCCAGTAGACGACAGGGGGCCCCCTACGAGCAGTACTTC.

In its sample, this clonotype was seen many times. The chain employs TRBV7-2 and TRBJ2-7; 9 bases are a match to TRBD2. Germline V gene sequence: CDR1 SGHTA, CDR2 FQGNSA. The CDR3 has 14 residues. V was pared by 3 bases and J by 5 bases, with 5 bases of the junction left unmatched. CDR3 coding DNA: TGTGCCAGCAGCTTGCAACTAGCGGGTAACGAGCAGTACTTC. This gives the protein CASSLQLAGNEQYF.

This clonotype was seen repeatedly, ten times or more. J is TRBJ2-1 and V is TRBV7-3; 8 nucleotides match TRBD2. Germline V gene lookup returns CDR1 SGHTA and CDR2 FQGTGA. The length of the CDR3 is 14 residues. With 6 bases clipped from V and 7 bases from J, the junction kept 8 bases outside the gene matches. In DNA, the CDR3 is TGTGCCAGCAGTTTATCTAGCGGGCCTAATGAGCAGTTCTTC. Protein product: CASSLSSGPNEQFF.

Ten or more counts support this clonotype. CDR3 sequence reads: CASSKGQSPYEQYF. Written as DNA, the CDR3 is TGTGCCAGCAGTAAGGGACAGTCCCCCTACGAGCAGTACTTC. J is TRBJ2-7 and V is TRBV28; 7 bases line up with TRBD1. V lost 5 bases and J lost 2; bases outside the gene matches: 6. This CDR3 is 14 amino acids long. Germline CDR1 and CDR2: MDHEN and SYDVKM.

This clonotype was seen repeatedly, ten times or more. The chain carries TRBV30 and TRBJ1-5; weak D call: TRBD1 (6 bases). The germline V gene encodes CDR1 GTSNPN and CDR2 SVGIG (reference sequence). V was clipped by 3 bases and J by 2 bases, with 8 bases between them. The CDR3 spans 13 residues. CDR3 sequence: CAWRQGGNQPQHF. The CDR3 nucleotides read TGTGCCTGGAGACAGGGCGGCAATCAGCCCCAGCATTTT.

This clonotype was picked up many times. The genes are TRBV2 and TRBJ2-7; D possibly corresponds to TRBD1 (6 bases). Germline assignment: CDR1 SNHLY and CDR2 FYNNEI. The V and J ends lost 3 bases and 4 bases respectively, with 13 bases between them. The CDR3 extends over 14 amino acids. CDR3: CASSERQVVYEQYF. The CDR3 DNA reads as TGTGCCAGCAGTGAGCGACAGGTAGTATACGAGCAGTACTTC.

This clonotype was recorded many times. This chain connects TRBV30 to TRBJ2-3; TRBD1 or TRBD2 may be the D gene (5 bases each). The V and J ends lost 2 bases and 6 bases respectively, with 9 bases between them. Looked up from germline, CDR1 is GTSNPN and CDR2 is SVGIG (reference sequence). The CDR3 contains 12 residues. The CDR3 DNA follows: TGTGCCTGGAGTTTATGGGGGGATACGCAGTATTTT. The encoded protein is CAWSLWGDTQYF.

This clonotype was recorded many times. CDR3 amino acids: CASSQVQAGGWNEQFF. The CDR3 nucleotides read TGCGCCAGCAGCCAAGTTCAAGCGGGAGGGTGGAATGAGCAGTTCTTC. The chain links TRBV4-1 to TRBJ2-1, with TRBD2 matching 10 bases. From germline, CDR1 is MGHRA and CDR2 YSYEKL. Trimming took 1 base from V and 7 from J; bases not matched to a gene: 7. This CDR3 comprises 16 residues.

The chain recombines TRBV5-8 with TRBJ2-1; TRBD2 is a possible D gene (6 bases). V was clipped by 1 base and J by 4 bases, with 15 bases between them. Germline V CDR1 and CDR2: SGHTS, YDEGEE. The CDR3 runs to 16 residues. The CDR3 region has the DNA TGTGCCAGCAGCTTGTGGGCCCGCGGGGCTTACAATGAGCAGTTCTTC. Encoded protein: CASSLWARGAYNEQFF.

This clonotype was detected many times. The chain combines TRBV6-2 or TRBV6-3 with TRBJ1-5; TRBD1 agrees at 7 bases. The CDR3 has 15 amino acids. Germline V gives CDR1 MNHEY, CDR2 SVGEGT. The V segment lost 6 bases and the J segment 1 base; nucleotides outside the gene matches: 6. The CDR3 DNA follows: TGTGCCAGCAGGACCAGGGGGGCAAGCAATCAGCCCCAGCATTTT. It yields the protein CASRTRGASNQPQHF.

This clonotype was observed a few times. The rearrangement joins TRBV11-3 to TRBJ2-2; 8 bases are shared with TRBD1. V dropped 4 bases and J dropped 3; count of bases not matched to a gene: 4. Germline-derived CDR1 and CDR2 are SGHNT and YENEEA. This CDR3 spans 15 amino acids. The DNA for the CDR3 is TGTGCCAGCAGCTCGGACAGGGTCCACACCGGGGAGCTGTTTTTT. This translates into CASSSDRVHTGELFF.

This clonotype was picked up many times. This sequence joins TRBV20-1 and TRBJ1-6, with D perhaps TRBD1 (6 bases). Germline V gene data show CDR1 as DFQATT and CDR2 as SNEGSKA (reference sequence). The ends were cut back, 0 bases at V and 10 bases at J, with 19 bases in the middle. The CDR3 contains 16 residues. This CDR3 reads CSARDSIRGARSPLHF. DNA of the CDR3: TGCAGTGCTAGAGATAGTATTCGGGGGGCGCGGTCACCCCTCCACTTT.